The entry that follows covers one TCR beta chain sequence. This clonotype has a handful of counts. It lacks a known antigen. No much larger clone exists at a distance of one base, and base qualities are not known. Including cysteine and phenylalanine, the CDR3 has 15 amino acids. Here the CDR3 DNA is all that survives: 45 bases in frame from base 1. Trimming at the junction amounts to 5 bases on V and 0 bases on J, and the germline ends lie 11 bases apart. CDR1 and CDR2 were assigned from the germline V gene as MNHEY and SVGEGT. The library came from multiplex PCR. The sequencer was an Illumina HiSeq 4000. To build TCR beta libraries, CDR3 regions were amplified by Arm-PCR using iRepertoire HTBI primers. PCR products were gel purified before sequencing. The paper's processing steps were these. Gene usage analysis of CDR3 amino acid clonotypes relied on the approximately 68 TRBV and more than twelve TRBJ segments identified across samples. COPE and FqMerger were used to merge the filtered high-quality paired reads into contigs. BLAST was used to align contigs to IMGT TRBV, TRBD and TRBJ reference genes, and CDR3 was defined according to IMGT. Any clonotype with a frequency above 0.1% was counted as a highly expanded clone. Shannon entropy was used to measure repertoire diversity, and the Gini coefficient was used to measure V-J evenness. Public clonotypes were defined as clonotypes shared by more than one individual. TCRdb redid the processing of the public reads, applying fastp at Q25 and MiXCR, and retained in-frame beta chains. Every entry covers one CDR3 protein and lists the most common genes and DNA from its rows. TCRdb, not the authors, supplied the V and J calls. Across this sample there are roughly 300,000 distinct CDR3 sequences, with 20% to 25% seen only once. The ten top clones hold 45% to 70% of the sample.

The data belong to a study of regulatory T cells in long-lasting Graves disease (dated by TCRdb to about 2021). Regarding the complete study: Persistent Graves' disease was defined as persistently positive TSH receptor autoantibodies together with antithyroid drug treatment for over 5 years. Peripheral blood TCR sequencing and RNA sequencing compared persistent Graves' disease patients with newly diagnosed Graves' disease patients. The study was registered as a clinical trial and conducted in China. A total of approximately 35 samples were covered by TCR sequencing, comprising roughly 13 persistent and about 20 newly diagnosed Graves' disease patients. In the clinical cohort, patients with persistent Graves' disease had used antithyroid drugs for an average of roughly 10 years. General findings and caveats noted by the study authors: TRBV28, TRBJ1-2 and TRBJ2-5 were preferentially used in persistent disease, while TRBV20-1 and TRBJ2-1 were favored in newly diagnosed disease. The authors noted that the small sample size was a limitation that may lower accuracy. Lower TCR Shannon entropy and fewer highly expanded clones were observed in persistent Graves' disease patients than in newly diagnosed patients, which suggested clonal expansion. Sequencing and analysis were limited to the TCR beta chain. Persistent patients shared more public clonotypes among themselves (approximately 2,500) than newly diagnosed patients did (more than 850). Only peripheral blood was studied, because thyroid tissue, the primary lesion, was inaccessible.

Per the publication, the time point label means: persistent/refractory GD, antithyroid drugs over 5 years with positive TRAb. RNA was extracted from PBMCs in TRIzol for both TCR sequencing and RNA sequencing. The diagnosis of Graves' disease was made according to American Thyroid Association guidelines. Patients for the study were recruited at an endocrinology department in Xi'an, China. Each patient gave approximately 8.8 milliliters of peripheral blood, collected in an EDTA anticoagulant tube. Ficoll Paque Plus density gradient separation was used to isolate PBMCs, and no additional T cell sorting was done. An Agilent 2100 Bioanalyzer and agarose gel were used to check RNA quality, while a NanoDrop 2000 measured RNA concentration.

The rearrangement combines TRBV6-2 or TRBV6-3 with TRBJ2-1, with no reliable assignment of the D segment. Sequenced material: peripheral blood mononuclear cells (PBMCs), taken when the disease was refractory, from a patient treated with antithyroid drugs. This TCR was recovered from a female donor with Graves disease. For the CDR3, the sequence is CASSDDGYSYNEQFF. The nucleotide sequence is TGTGCCAGCAGTGACGACGGGTACTCCTACAATGAGCAGTTCTTC.